This TCR beta chain was profiled in a study of control samples from healthy donors and cancer patients. The method was immunoSEQ multiplex PCR; TCRdb's version includes in-frame clones alone and lacks a portion of them. The table includes roughly 52,000 clones, 95% to 96% detected once. The sample taken for sequencing was blood. This receptor was taken from a woman in her 30s in good health.

The CDR3 bases are TGTGCCAGCAGTGACCCACCCACCGGGGAGCTGTTTTTT. Amino acids: CASSDPPTGELFF. The V and J genes are TRBV6-4 and TRBJ2-2; no firm D call. The ends were cut back, 2 bases at V and 4 bases at J, with 5 bases in the middle. This CDR3 has 13 amino acids. The germline gives CDR1 MRHNA, CDR2 SNTAGT.